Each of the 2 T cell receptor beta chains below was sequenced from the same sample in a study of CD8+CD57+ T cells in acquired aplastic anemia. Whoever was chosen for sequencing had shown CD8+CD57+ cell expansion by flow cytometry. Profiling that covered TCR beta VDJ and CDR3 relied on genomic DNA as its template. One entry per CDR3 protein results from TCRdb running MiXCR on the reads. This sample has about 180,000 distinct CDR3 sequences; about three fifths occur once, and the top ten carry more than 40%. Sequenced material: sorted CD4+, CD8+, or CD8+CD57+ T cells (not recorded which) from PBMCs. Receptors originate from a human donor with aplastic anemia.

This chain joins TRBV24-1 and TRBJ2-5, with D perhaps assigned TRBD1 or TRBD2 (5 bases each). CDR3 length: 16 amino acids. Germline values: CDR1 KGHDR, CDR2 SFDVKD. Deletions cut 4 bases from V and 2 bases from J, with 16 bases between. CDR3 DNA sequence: TGTGCCACCAGTGAGTTTCCGGGACCGAAACAAGAGACCCAGTACTTC. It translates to CATSEFPGPKQETQYF.

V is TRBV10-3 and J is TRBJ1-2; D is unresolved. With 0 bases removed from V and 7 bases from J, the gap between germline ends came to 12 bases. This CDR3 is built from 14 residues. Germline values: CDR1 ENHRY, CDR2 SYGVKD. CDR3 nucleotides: TGTGCCATCAGTGAGTCCGTTGGGATTGGTGGCTACACCTTC. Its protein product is CAISESVGIGGYTF.